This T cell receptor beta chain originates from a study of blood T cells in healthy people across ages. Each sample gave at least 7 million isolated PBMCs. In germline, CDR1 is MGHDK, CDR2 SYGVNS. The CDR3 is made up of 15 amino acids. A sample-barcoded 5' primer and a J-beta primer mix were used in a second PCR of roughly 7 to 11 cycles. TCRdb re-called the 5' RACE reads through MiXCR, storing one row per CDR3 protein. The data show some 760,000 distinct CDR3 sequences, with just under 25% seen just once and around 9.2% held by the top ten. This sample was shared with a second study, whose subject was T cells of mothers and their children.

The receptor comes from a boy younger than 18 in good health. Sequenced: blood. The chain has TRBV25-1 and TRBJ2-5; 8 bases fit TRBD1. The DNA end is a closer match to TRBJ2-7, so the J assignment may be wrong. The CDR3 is CASSDSGRGLHEQYF. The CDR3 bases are TGTGCCAGCAGTGATAGTGGCAGGGGGCTCCACGAGCAGTACTTC.